Included here is one T cell receptor beta chain sequence, with context. The target antigen is unknown. This record comes from a study of T cell responses to AZD1222 COVID-19 vaccine. Study conclusions and caveats: Baseline seropositivity occurred in only a handful of AZD1222 recipients.

Sequencing was performed with immunoSEQ multiplex PCR; in TCRdb, only in-frame clones are kept and a portion is missing. The profile shows roughly 150,000 clones, roughly 88% of them singletons. Germline V lookup: CDR1 KGHSH, CDR2 LQKENI. Trimming took 3 bases from V and 1 from J; bases not matched to a gene: 9. The CDR3 has 16 residues. This receptor was taken from an adult in good health. The J gene is TRBJ2-7, the V gene TRBV18, with 7 bases matching TRBD1. Specimen: peripheral blood, collected on day 0 of MenACWY control vaccination. The CDR3 reads CASSPRTTGISYEQYF. CDR3 nucleotide sequence: TGTGCCAGCTCACCTCGAACGACAGGGATTTCCTACGAGCAGTACTTC.